Listed below are T cell receptor beta chains from one sample, sequenced in a study of T-cell memory formation after mild COVID-19. MiXCR, run by TCRdb on the 5' RACE reads, gives a single entry per CDR3 protein. In the table there are about 100,000 distinct CDR3 sequences, approximately 12% of which are singletons. Sequences were obtained from PBMCs or a T cell subset sorted from them (not recorded which). These receptors all stem from a man younger than 35 who had mild COVID-19 (a few samples of this study predate the infection). Cell type and time point are not known. Both conserved end residues are part of each CDR3. A D gene is named only where the DNA matches it firmly. Rows may omit the clone size; those that give it use once, few, many or a size class.

size	V	D	J	DNA	CDR3
few	TRBV4-1	.	TRBJ2-5	TGCGCCAGCAGCCAGATCAGCGGCGAGACCCAGTACTTC	CASSQISGETQYF
few	TRBV4-3	TRBD1	TRBJ2-3	TGCGCCAGCAGACAAGATCTAGGACAGGGATCAGATACGCAGTATTTT	CASRQDLGQGSDTQYF
.	TRBV20-1	.	TRBJ2-3	TGCACCAGTGAAAGCTCCGGGACCCCCGGGGCAGATACGCAGTATTTT	CTSESSGTPGADTQYF
few	TRBV7-2	.	TRBJ2-2	TGTGCCAGCAGCTTAGCTCGGGGGCCGGGCAGGGAGCTGTTTTTT	CASSLARGPGRELFF
few	TRBV6-2/TRBV6-3	.	TRBJ2-1	TGTGCCAGCAGTTTCCCTTACAATGAGCAGTTCTTC	CASSFPYNEQFF
.	TRBV6-1	.	TRBJ2-4	TGTGCCAGCAGGACGATCCTAGCCAAAAACATTCAGTACTTC	CASRTILAKNIQYF
many	TRBV5-1	.	TRBJ1-6	TGCGCCAGCAGCTTGGGCCAGGGAACTAATTCACCCCTCCACTTT	CASSLGQGTNSPLHF
few	TRBV4-2	.	TRBJ2-1	TGTGCCAGCAGCCAAGATTATTGGGAGGAGGGGTCCAATGAGCAGTTCTTC	CASSQDYWEEGSNEQFF
few	TRBV7-2	.	TRBJ2-1	TGTGCCAGCAGCTTAGCGTTTACCGGGACTTACGCGTATGAGCAGTTCTTC	CASSLAFTGTYAYEQFF
.	TRBV4-1	TRBD1	TRBJ1-1	TGCGCCAGCAGCCATGCCGGGACAGGGGGCACTGAAGCTTTCTTT	CASSHAGTGGTEAFF
.	TRBV12-3/TRBV12-4	TRBD2	TRBJ2-3	TGTGCCAGCAGCTTCGGATGGGGGATAGGGACTAGCGGGGGGCGCACAGATACGCAGTATTTT	CASSFGWGIGTSGGRTDTQYF
few	TRBV7-9	.	TRBJ2-7	TGTGCCAGCAGCTTAGATGGCTCAGCCTCCTACGAGCAGTACTTC	CASSLDGSASYEQYF
.	TRBV6-2/TRBV6-3	.	TRBJ2-3	TGTGCCAGCAGCTCCGGGACCACCAGGCTCGGGCAGTATTTT	CASSSGTTRLGQYF
.	TRBV12-3/TRBV12-4	.	TRBJ2-5	TGTGCCAGCAGTTTAACACTGACGGAAGAGACCCAGTACTTC	CASSLTLTEETQYF
few	TRBV11-2	TRBD2	TRBJ2-3	TGTGCCAGCAGCTTAGGGGGGGACTACACAGATACGCAGTATTTT	CASSLGGDYTDTQYF
few	TRBV3-1	.	TRBJ2-3	TGTGCCAGCACCCGGGCCGCCAACACAGATACGCAGTATTTT	CASTRAANTDTQYF
.	TRBV7-9	.	TRBJ2-2	TGTGCCAGCAGTTACCGCCCGGGAACCGGGGAGCTGTTTTTT	CASSYRPGTGELFF